This TCR beta chain emerged from a study of CD4 T cells in relation to SARS-CoV-2 and coronaviruses. Sequencing used immunoSEQ multiplex PCR; TCRdb keeps in-frame clones, though not all of them. The sample records roughly 20,000 clones, more than 70% being singletons. The CDR3 consists of 21 residues. V gave up 7 bases and J gave up 3 bases, with 37 bases separating them. Points on this clone: Its target is unknown.

The unexposed donors gave CD4+ T cells in 2011-2018, prior to COVID-19. CD4+ T cells were isolated from the cells after less than 13 days of culture. The chain recombines TRBV23-1 with TRBJ2-7; either TRBD1 or TRBD2 may supply D (5 bases each). TRBV23-1 is sorted into the ORF group, with uncertain function. This sequence was found in a human donor in good health. The sample comprised CD4+ T cells from PBMCs, cultured in vitro. The CDR3, as DNA: TGCGCCAGCATAAGGTCGTGGGGACCTACCCCCTCCAGCTCTGAGGACTACGAGCAGTACTTC. Amino acids: CASIRSWGPTPSSSEDYEQYF.